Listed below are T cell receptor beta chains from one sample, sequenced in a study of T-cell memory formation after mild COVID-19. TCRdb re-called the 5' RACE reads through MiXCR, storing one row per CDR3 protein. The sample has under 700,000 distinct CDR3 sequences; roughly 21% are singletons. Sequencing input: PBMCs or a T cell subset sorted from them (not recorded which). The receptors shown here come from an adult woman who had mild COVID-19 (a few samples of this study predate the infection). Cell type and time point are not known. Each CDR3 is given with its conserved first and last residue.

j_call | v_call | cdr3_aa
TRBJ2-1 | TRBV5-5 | CASSLASGRGHEQFF
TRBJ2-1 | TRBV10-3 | CAISDSHDVNEQFF
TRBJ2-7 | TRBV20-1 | CSARDLSQGRYEQYF
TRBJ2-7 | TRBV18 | CASSRGANSYEQYF
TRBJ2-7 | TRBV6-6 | CASRLFAGGEQYF
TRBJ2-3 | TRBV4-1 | CASSQPSAGAGADTQYF
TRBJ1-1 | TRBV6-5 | CASSYGPNTEAFF
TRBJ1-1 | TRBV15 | CATSREWGGGFLMNTEAFF
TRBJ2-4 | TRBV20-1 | CSARGEASGASNIQYF
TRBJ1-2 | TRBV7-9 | CASSLVSSGDYGYTF
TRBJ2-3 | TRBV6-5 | CASSIQGATQYF
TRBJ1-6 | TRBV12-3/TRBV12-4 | CASSFEGEVIDSPLHF
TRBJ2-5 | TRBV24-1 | CATSVPETQYF
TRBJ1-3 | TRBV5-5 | CASSFIQGIGNTIYF
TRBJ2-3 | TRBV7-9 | CAGGQGGGDTQYF
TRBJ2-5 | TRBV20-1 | CSALGSGGEETQYF
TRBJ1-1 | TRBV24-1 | CATSDSGGAPTEAFF
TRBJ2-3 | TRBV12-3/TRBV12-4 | CASSLALGSGGLDTQYF
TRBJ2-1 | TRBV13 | CASSPRRGSTLVEQFF
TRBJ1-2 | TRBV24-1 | CATSSLDYGYTF
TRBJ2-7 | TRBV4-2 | CASSQGRGSSYEQYF
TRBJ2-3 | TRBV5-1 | CASRPTPTYTDTQYF
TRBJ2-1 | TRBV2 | CASNLAESSYNEQFF
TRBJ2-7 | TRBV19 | CASSGPGLARSSYEQYF
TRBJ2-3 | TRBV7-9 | CASSFRVLAGGDNTQYF
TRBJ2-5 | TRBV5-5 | CASSFTGVEGETQYF
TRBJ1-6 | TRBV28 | CASSETGGNSPLHF
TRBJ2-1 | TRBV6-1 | CATYGVPSYNEQFF
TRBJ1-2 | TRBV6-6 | CGFRDTNYGYTF
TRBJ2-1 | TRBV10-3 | CAIRSGDTYNEQFF
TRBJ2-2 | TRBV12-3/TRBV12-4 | CASSFRGTGELFF
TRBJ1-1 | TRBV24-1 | CATRTDPNTEAFF